The present TCR beta chain was sequenced within a study of T-cell reconstitution after alpha-beta-depleted transplantation in children. Many counts were recorded for this clonotype. Preparation of the TCRbeta library used unique molecular identifiers. MiXCR, applied by TCRdb to the PCR reads, yields one record per CDR3 protein. The sample has about 230,000 distinct CDR3 sequences; 12% are singletons. V lost 6 bases, J lost 5 bases, and 30 bases lay in between. Germline assignment: CDR1 SGHAT and CDR2 FQNNGV. The CDR3 loop spans 19 amino acids. This specimen consisted of PBMCs from the stem cell graft donor, obtained from the stem cell graft. The gene calls are TRBV11-2 and TRBJ2-3, with a weak D call TRBD1 (5 bases). This clonotype originated in a human donor who donated a stem cell graft to a child with acute lymphoblastic leukemia. Here the CDR3 reads CASRVGQGLVPTRKDTQYF. The CDR3 DNA is TGTGCCAGCAGGGTGGGCCAGGGTCTAGTCCCTACAAGGAAAGATACGCAGTATTTT. Drawing the rest from reference TRBV11-2 and TRBJ2-3, the complete variable domain is EAGVAQSPRYKIIEKRQSVAFWCNPISGHATLYWYQQILGQGPKLLIQFQNNGVVDDSQLPKDRFSAERLKGVDSTLKIQPAKLEDSAVYLCASRVGQGLVPTRKDTQYFGPGTRLTVL.